This TCR beta chain comes out of a study of blood T cell repertoires in COVID-19. About the research overall: Samples came from the United States, Italy and Spain, spanning acute and convalescent COVID-19. Sample material is recorded as cDNA or gDNA derived from T cells, B-cell-depleted T cells, or PBMCs.

Original processing methods: Cell counts per sample came from amplifying reference gene primers. Only in-frame clones appear in the TCRdb table, and some are missing; sequencing was by immunoSEQ multiplex PCR. V, J and clone size are those of that table, while D and trimming were read from the DNA. The table lists hundreds of thousands of clones, roughly 84% of them singletons. Trimming left V 1 base short and J 4 bases short, with 17 bases between. The CDR3 is 17 amino acids. The germline V gene encodes CDR1 LGHNT and CDR2 FRNRAP. The chain employs TRBV12-5 and TRBJ1-5; maybe TRBD1 (6 bases). The material sequenced was peripheral blood. The receptor comes from a woman of 80 years or more with acute or convalescent COVID-19. The CDR3 is CASGLARGWGENQPQHF. CDR3 coding DNA: TGTGCTAGTGGTTTGGCCAGGGGATGGGGTGAAAATCAGCCCCAGCATTTT.